These 6 T cell receptor beta chains were all obtained from the same sample, sequenced in a study of breast tumors, draining lymph nodes, adjacent tissues. From the multiplex PCR reads, TCRdb called clonotypes with MiXCR, one entry per CDR3 protein. The sample has about 130,000 distinct CDR3 sequences, about 20% seen once. Samples came from axillary lymph nodes draining the breast cancer. Sequences were obtained from axillary lymph node tissue. Receptors were obtained from a female donor with breast cancer. Some clones in this sample may be carry-over from other donors' samples.

This clonotype was counted ten times or more. The V call is TRBV30, the J call TRBJ1-2, with D possibly TRBD1 on 6 matching bases. With 3 bases removed from V and 3 bases from J, the gap between germline ends came to 14 bases. Germline assignment: CDR1 GTSNPN and CDR2 SVGIG (reference sequence). The CDR3 runs to 14 residues. CDR3 DNA: TGTGCCTGGAGGCCCGGACAGCCACACTATGGCTACACCTTC. It yields the protein CAWRPGQPHYGYTF.

In this sample, this clonotype turned up many times. The chain links TRBV6-5 to TRBJ1-6; TRBD1 agrees at 7 bases. The CDR3 extends over 14 amino acids. Germline V CDR1 and CDR2: MNHEY, SVGAGI. The V and J ends lost 2 bases and 10 bases, in that order; junction bases with no gene match: 5. The CDR3 reads CASSYRGRRSPLHF. CDR3 sequence (DNA): TGTGCCAGCAGTTACAGGGGGCGAAGATCACCCCTCCACTTT.

This chain connects TRBV28 to TRBJ2-1, with D maybe TRBD1 (5 bases). Germline loops: CDR1 MDHEN, CDR2 SYDVKM. V lost 7 bases and J 0 bases, leaving 13 bases between the germline ends. The CDR3 runs 15 residues. CDR3 protein: CASMLWTSSYNEQFF. CDR3 bases: TGTGCCAGCATGCTCTGGACATCCTCCTACAATGAGCAGTTCTTC.

This clonotype was recorded many times. The chain joins TRBV7-6 to TRBJ2-3; 11 positions agree with TRBD2. The ends lost 5 bases at V and 4 bases at J; junction bases unmatched: 5. CDR1 is SGHVS, CDR2 FNYEAQ, per germline. The CDR3 spans 15 residues. Here the CDR3 reads CASSTSGSRADTQYF. CDR3 in DNA: TGTGCCAGCAGCACTAGCGGGAGTCGGGCAGATACGCAGTATTTT.

This clonotype was recorded at least ten times. The chain links TRBV6-5 to TRBJ2-5; a weak D match, TRBD2 (5 bases). The CDR3 has 15 amino acids. Trimming pared 0 bases from V and 4 bases from J, leaving 12 bases between. CDR1 and CDR2 (germline): MNHEY, SVGAGI. The CDR3 bases are TGTGCCAGCAGTTACTCGGGAGTTGGGAGAGAGACCCAGTACTTC. Translated, it gives CASSYSGVGRETQYF.

The sample holds many counts of this clonotype. The chain is built from TRBV7-2 and TRBJ2-3, with 7 positions matching TRBD2. This CDR3 is 15 amino acids long. The J segment lost 0 bases and the V segment lost 5 bases, leaving 5 bases of the junction unmatched. Germline CDR1 and CDR2: SGHTA and FQGNSA. In nucleotides, the CDR3 is TGTGCCAGCAGCATCGGGACTACTAGCACAGATACGCAGTATTTT. Its protein product is CASSIGTTSTDTQYF.